Shown below are 29 T cell receptor beta chains from a single sample sequenced in a study of vaccination effects on CD4 cells after COVID-19. A roughly ten-day culture period preceded the isolation of CD4+ T cells. Participants each got two BNT162b2 or mRNA-1273 vaccine doses. Antigens of these TCRs are unknown. Profiling relied on immunoSEQ multiplex PCR, and the TCRdb table lists in-frame clones only, not all of them. The table lists about 57,000 clones, 78% of them singletons, with roughly 4.2% in the top ten. The sample consisted of CD4+ T cells from PBMCs cultured without peptide, taken after COVID-19 vaccination. Receptor source: a human donor who received a COVID-19 vaccine.

The chain has TRBV9 and TRBJ2-7; 8 nucleotides line up with TRBD2. CDR3 size: 16 residues. With 0 bases clipped from V and 1 base from J, the junction kept 6 bases outside the gene matches. Germline V lookup: CDR1 SGDLS, CDR2 YYNGEE. CDR3: CASSVAPTSESYEQYF. CDR3 bases: TGTGCCAGCAGCGTAGCCCCGACTAGCGAGTCCTACGAGCAGTACTTC.

This clone was picked up a small number of times. The V gene is TRBV5-1, the J gene TRBJ2-1; 7 bases fit TRBD1. The germline CDR1 and CDR2 sequences are SGHRS and YFSETQ. The CDR3 has 14 residues. With 4 bases clipped from V and 7 bases from J, the junction kept 8 bases outside the gene matches. The CDR3: CASSQQGVRNEQFF. CDR3 DNA: TGCGCCAGCAGCCAGCAGGGGGTACGGAATGAGCAGTTCTTC.

The chain links TRBV2 to TRBJ1-2, with 8 bases aligning to TRBD1. The CDR3 is 17 amino acids. The germline V gene has CDR1 SNHLY and CDR2 FYNNEI. Trimming took 7 bases from V and 4 from J; bases not matched to a gene: 17. CDR3 sequence: CASKPRGRGQGGYGYTF. In DNA form, the CDR3 reads TGTGCCAGCAAACCTCGGGGCAGGGGGCAAGGTGGCTATGGCTACACCTTC.

The chain couples TRBV19 to TRBJ2-5, with 9 bases identical to TRBD1. J was trimmed by 6 bases and V by 5 bases; bases with no gene match: 16. This CDR3 contains 17 residues. Per the germline V gene, CDR1 is LNHDA and CDR2 is SQIVND (reference sequence). The CDR3 here is CASSAIQTGTGRKTQYF. CDR3 DNA: TGTGCCAGTAGTGCAATACAGACCGGGACAGGGAGAAAGACCCAGTACTTC.

V and J are TRBV5-1 and TRBJ1-1; no reliable D call. This CDR3 comprises 14 residues. Germline V gene sequence: CDR1 SGHRS, CDR2 YFSETQ. The V end lost 0 bases, the J end lost 1 base, and 7 bases lay between the germline ends. DNA of the CDR3: TGCGCCAGCAGCTTGGCAGCGGCGAACACTGAAGCTTTCTTT. Its protein product is CASSLAAANTEAFF.

The chain recombines TRBV9 with TRBJ2-3, with TRBD1 identical over 9 bases. V was pared by 3 bases and J by 0 bases, with 5 bases of the junction left unmatched. The CDR3 extends over 16 amino acids. Germline CDR1 reads SGDLS; CDR2 reads YYNGEE. The DNA for the CDR3 is TGTGCCAGCAGCGCTCGACAGGGGGGGAGCACAGATACGCAGTATTTT. It codes for CASSARQGGSTDTQYF.

The chain combines TRBV12-5 with TRBJ1-5; no clear D gene. The germline V gene encodes CDR1 LGHNT and CDR2 FRNRAP. There are 13 residues in the CDR3. With 3 bases removed from V and 6 bases from J, the gap between germline ends came to 9 bases. The CDR3 DNA follows: TGTGCTAGTGGTTTTCAAGTGAGTCAGCCCCAGCATTTT. This sequence encodes CASGFQVSQPQHF.

The chain carries TRBV5-4 and TRBJ1-1, with TRBD1 matching 8 bases. V dropped 3 bases and J dropped 5; count of bases not matched to a gene: 3. The germline V gene encodes CDR1 SGHNT and CDR2 YYREEE (reference sequence). The CDR3 spans 13 residues. The CDR3: CASSSGGQTEAFF. DNA for the CDR3: TGTGCCAGCAGCTCAGGGGGCCAAACTGAAGCTTTCTTT.

The chain is built from TRBV21-1 and TRBJ2-2. TRBV21-1 represents a pseudogene. The CDR3 extends over 13 amino acids. This chain's CDR3 is CASSPPSTGELFF. The CDR3 DNA follows: TGTGCCAGCAGCCCTCCAAGTACCGGGGAGCTGTTTTTT.

This clone was counted once. The chain employs TRBV12-3 or TRBV12-4 and TRBJ2-2, with D unresolved. With 3 bases removed from V and 6 bases from J, the gap between germline ends came to 2 bases. The CDR3 spans 11 residues. In nucleotides, the CDR3 is TGTGCCAGCAGTTTCCCCGGGGAGCTGTTTTTT. This codes for CASSFPGELFF.

This clone was seen a handful of times. The gene calls are TRBV7-9 and TRBJ2-2; 7 bases fit TRBD1. With V trimmed by 8 bases and J by 2 bases, 2 bases remained unmatched. CDR1 is SEHNR and CDR2 is FQNEAQ in the germline V gene (reference sequence). This CDR3 has 13 residues. The CDR3 sequence is CASRDRNTGELFF. CDR3 nucleotide sequence: TGTGCCAGCCGGGACAGAAACACCGGGGAGCTGTTTTTT. Filled out from reference TRBV7-9 and TRBJ2-2, the complete variable domain reads DTGVSQNPRHKITKRGQNVTFRCDPISEHNRLYWYRQTLGQGPEFLTYFQNEAQLEKSRLLSDRFSAERPKGSFSTLEIQRTEQGDSAMYLCASRDRNTGELFFGEGSRLTVL.

The J gene is TRBJ2-7, the V gene TRBV19, with D perhaps matching TRBD2 (5 bases). Germline-derived CDR1 and CDR2 are LNHDA and SQIVND (reference sequence). The CDR3 length is 15 residues. The V end lost 5 bases, the J end lost 0 bases, and 14 bases lay between the germline ends. CDR3 residues: CASSLRETFSYEQYF. For the CDR3, the DNA is TGTGCCAGTAGTTTGAGGGAGACCTTCTCCTACGAGCAGTACTTC.

In regard to this clone: The germline gene is not matched at one end of the junction; a read error may be the cause. This sequence joins TRBV6-6 and TRBJ1-3, with D perhaps TRBD1 (5 bases). This CDR3 comprises 9 residues. CDR1 is MNHNY, CDR2 SVGAGI, per germline (reference sequence). For the CDR3, the DNA is TGTGCCAGCACCCCGGGACCGATGTTT. Translation: CASTPGPMF.

The rearrangement links TRBV5-1 to TRBJ2-7; D gene ambiguous. Germline V gives CDR1 SGHRS, CDR2 YFSETQ. V shed 0 bases and J shed 0 bases, with 7 bases lying between them. The CDR3 loop spans 14 amino acids. CDR3 bases: TGCGCCAGCAGCTTGGAGGGCAACTCCTACGAGCAGTACTTC. This encodes CASSLEGNSYEQYF.

The rearrangement uses TRBV19 and TRBJ1-1; no clear D gene. The CDR3 is 11 residues long. The germline V gene has CDR1 LNHDA and CDR2 SQIVND (reference sequence). V lost 4 bases to trimming and J lost 6 bases, with 6 bases between them. The CDR3 bases are TGTGCCAGTAGTACCGGGCCTGAAGCTTTCTTT. It specifies CASSTGPEAFF. The full variable domain, its missing parts supplied by reference TRBV19 and TRBJ1-1, is DGGITQSPKYLFRKEGQNVTLSCEQNLNHDAMYWYRQDPGQGLRLIYYSQIVNDFQKGDIAEGYSVSREKKESFPLTVTSAQKNPTAFYLCASSTGPEAFFGQGTRLTVV.

This rearrangement joins TRBV7-9 to TRBJ2-7, with 15 bases lining up with TRBD2. V lost 4 bases, J lost 5 bases, and 12 bases stayed unmatched. The CDR3 is 18 amino acids. The germline CDR1 and CDR2 sequences are SEHNR and FQNEAQ (reference sequence). The CDR3 region is CASSSSGTSGRRLHEQYF. In DNA, the CDR3 is TGTGCCAGCAGCTCGTCGGGGACTAGCGGGAGGCGACTCCACGAGCAGTACTTC.

This chain joins TRBV9 and TRBJ2-3, with 7 bases identical to TRBD2. Germline V gene lookup returns CDR1 SGDLS and CDR2 YYNGEE. V was clipped by 2 bases and J by 1 base; unmatched bases: 7. This CDR3 comprises 16 residues. The CDR3 DNA follows: TGTGCCAGCAGCGTGGCAGCGGGGAGGGGCACAGATACGCAGTATTTT. Translation gives CASSVAAGRGTDTQYF.

The chain joins TRBV27 to TRBJ2-2, with D perhaps assigned TRBD1 or TRBD2 (5 bases each). This CDR3 has 17 amino acids. Deletions cut 4 bases from V and 4 bases from J, with 19 bases between. Germline lookup yields CDR1 MNHEY and CDR2 SMNVEV (reference sequence). Here the CDR3 reads CASSSTGLGETTGELFF. CDR3 sequence (DNA): TGTGCCAGCAGTTCCACCGGTTTAGGGGAGACCACCGGGGAGCTGTTTTTT.

This clone was observed a handful of times. This chain connects TRBV2 to TRBJ2-5, with 7 bases that match TRBD1. The CDR3 is 15 amino acids. J was trimmed by 5 bases and V by 2 bases; bases with no gene match: 8. Germline V gene lookup returns CDR1 SNHLY and CDR2 FYNNEI. CDR3 amino acids: CASSEYGQGVETQYF. The CDR3 DNA reads as TGTGCCAGCAGTGAATACGGGCAGGGGGTCGAGACCCAGTACTTC.

This chain connects TRBV19 to TRBJ2-3, with D tentatively TRBD2 (6 bases). Germline CDR1 LNHDA, CDR2 SQIVND (reference sequence). The CDR3 sequence is 15 residues long. V was cut by 0 bases and J by 6 bases, with 13 bases left in between. The CDR3 sequence is CASSIDPTGADTQYF. The CDR3 nucleotides read TGTGCCAGTAGTATAGATCCAACGGGAGCGGATACGCAGTATTTT.

The chain employs TRBV4-3 and TRBJ1-3; weak D call: TRBD1 (5 bases). This CDR3 has 12 amino acids. Trimming removed 4 bases at V and 9 bases at J, with 10 bases between. CDR1 is LGHNA, CDR2 YSLEER, per germline. CDR3 nucleotides: TGCGCCAGCAGCCCGGCCGGGGGCACCATATATTTT. This sequence encodes CASSPAGGTIYF.

V and J are TRBV6-5 and TRBJ2-7, with 9 bases aligning to TRBD1. Germline CDR1 and CDR2: MNHEY and SVGAGI. V was clipped by 6 bases and J by 7 bases; unmatched bases: 13. The CDR3 consists of 15 residues. The CDR3 loop reads CASRAGLQGAWEQYF. The CDR3 DNA is TGTGCCAGCAGGGCCGGGCTACAGGGGGCGTGGGAGCAGTACTTC.

This chain links TRBV5-1 with TRBJ2-1; 7 bases fit TRBD2. Germline assignment: CDR1 SGHRS and CDR2 YFSETQ. The CDR3 length is 16 residues. V dropped 1 base and J dropped 1; count of bases not matched to a gene: 5. This chain's CDR3 is CASSLSPAGSYNEQFF. CDR3 bases: TGCGCCAGCAGCTTGTCCCCAGCGGGATCCTACAATGAGCAGTTCTTC.

The rearrangement links TRBV28 to TRBJ2-2; D unresolved. Germline assignment: CDR1 MDHEN and CDR2 SYDVKM. With 0 bases removed from V and 6 bases from J, the gap between germline ends came to 2 bases. This CDR3 has 12 amino acids. The CDR3: CASSLWSGELFF. The CDR3, as DNA: TGTGCCAGCAGTTTATGGTCCGGGGAGCTGTTTTTT.

The rearrangement joins TRBV28 to TRBJ2-2; TRBD1 matches at 9 bases. Germline lookup yields CDR1 MDHEN and CDR2 SYDVKM. This CDR3 region has 16 residues. Trimming cost V 7 bases and J 7 bases; bases outside gene matches: 13. The CDR3 nucleotides read TGTGCCAGCACCACGGGACAGGGAGGTATCCACGGGGAGCTGTTTTTT. Translating gives CASTTGQGGIHGELFF.

For the CDR3, the DNA is TGTGCCAGCAGCCCCCGGGACGGCTATGGCTACACCTTC. This translates into CASSPRDGYGYTF. The chain carries TRBV7-2 and TRBJ1-2, with D perhaps TRBD1 (5 bases). The CDR3 consists of 13 residues. Trimming stripped 5 bases from V and 4 bases from J, with 11 bases between. Germline V CDR1 and CDR2: SGHTA, FQGNSA.

The V and J genes are TRBV6-5 and TRBJ1-2, with TRBD1 matching 12 bases. The CDR3 is 14 amino acids. V lost 6 bases to trimming and J lost 7 bases; unmatched junction nucleotides: 6. CDR1 MNHEY and CDR2 SVGAGI come from the germline V gene. DNA for the CDR3: TGTGCCAGCAGCCTGGGACAGGGGGCGGCTGGCTACACCTTC. It specifies CASSLGQGAAGYTF.

The chain joins TRBV6-6 to TRBJ2-7, with 15 bases fitting TRBD2. The CDR3 spans 13 residues. V was clipped by 6 bases and J by 7 bases; unmatched bases: 1. Per the germline V gene, CDR1 is MNHNY and CDR2 is SVGAGI (reference sequence). CDR3 DNA sequence: TGTGCCAGCAGCGGGACTAGCGGGAGGGAGCAGTACTTC. It encodes CASSGTSGREQYF.

The rearrangement links TRBV27 to TRBJ2-7; the D gene is possibly TRBD2 (6 bases). V was cut by 6 bases and J by 5 bases, with 17 bases left in between. The CDR3 runs to 14 residues. CDR1 is MNHEY, CDR2 SMNVEV, per germline (reference sequence). CDR3 loop: CASSPRLVSHEQYF. The CDR3 DNA follows: TGTGCCAGCAGCCCCAGACTAGTTTCCCACGAGCAGTACTTC.